These T cell receptor beta chains were read from a single sample in a study of breast tumors, draining lymph nodes, adjacent tissues. TCRdb redid the calling of the multiplex PCR reads with MiXCR, one entry per CDR3 protein. Altogether tens of thousands of distinct CDR3 sequences are present, about 63% being singletons, with the ten largest covering over 15%. The sequencing input was breast tumor tissue. The source of these receptors is a female donor with breast cancer. Some clones in this sample may be carry-over from other donors' samples. The CDR3 runs from the conserved cysteine through the conserved F or W. D genes are given only for firm matches.

V: TRBV7-6
D: TRBD1
J: TRBJ2-2
CDR3: CASSSDRVRSTGELFF

V: TRBV20-1
D: NA
J: TRBJ2-5
CDR3: CSALIQETQYF

V: TRBV14
D: TRBD1
J: TRBJ1-2
CDR3: CASSHVGQGRGYTF

V: TRBV15
D: TRBD2
J: TRBJ2-1
CDR3: CATSRPPASGSINEQFF

V: TRBV10-3
D: NA
J: TRBJ1-2
CDR3: CAISEWRAVGTDGYTF

V: TRBV6-1
D: NA
J: TRBJ1-2
CDR3: CASSPFGVDHGYTF

V: TRBV12-3/TRBV12-4
D: TRBD2
J: TRBJ2-2
CDR3: CASSSTAGGTGELFF

V: TRBV29-1
D: NA
J: TRBJ2-6
CDR3: CSVALGANVLTF

V: TRBV18
D: NA
J: TRBJ1-2
CDR3: CASSPSEGYTF

V: TRBV10-2
D: NA
J: TRBJ2-1
CDR3: CASSDYEGGGRVRNEQFF

V: TRBV9
D: NA
J: TRBJ1-2
CDR3: CASSADTNYGYTF

V: TRBV5-6
D: NA
J: TRBJ2-5
CDR3: CASSLFQAGSPKETQYF

V: TRBV5-4
D: TRBD1
J: TRBJ2-4
CDR3: CASSPWTGGENIQYF

V: TRBV2
D: NA
J: TRBJ1-1
CDR3: CASSDPNTEAFF

V: TRBV7-2
D: NA
J: TRBJ1-2
CDR3: CASSPSPTLKGNGYTF

V: TRBV15
D: TRBD2
J: TRBJ2-1
CDR3: CATSRMGTSGAILNEQFF

V: TRBV20-1
D: NA
J: TRBJ2-1
CDR3: CSARDPAHEQFF

V: TRBV7-9
D: TRBD1
J: TRBJ2-7
CDR3: CASSLADRGLYEQYF

V: TRBV7-2
D: NA
J: TRBJ2-5
CDR3: CASSTGGGSETQYF

V: TRBV11-2
D: NA
J: TRBJ2-1
CDR3: CASSLDSQGGEQFF

V: TRBV29-1
D: NA
J: TRBJ1-1
CDR3: CSLGPARNTEAFF

V: TRBV2
D: TRBD2
J: TRBJ2-2
CDR3: CASSWTSGKGTGELFF

V: TRBV6-6
D: NA
J: TRBJ1-5
CDR3: CASQLSNQPQHF